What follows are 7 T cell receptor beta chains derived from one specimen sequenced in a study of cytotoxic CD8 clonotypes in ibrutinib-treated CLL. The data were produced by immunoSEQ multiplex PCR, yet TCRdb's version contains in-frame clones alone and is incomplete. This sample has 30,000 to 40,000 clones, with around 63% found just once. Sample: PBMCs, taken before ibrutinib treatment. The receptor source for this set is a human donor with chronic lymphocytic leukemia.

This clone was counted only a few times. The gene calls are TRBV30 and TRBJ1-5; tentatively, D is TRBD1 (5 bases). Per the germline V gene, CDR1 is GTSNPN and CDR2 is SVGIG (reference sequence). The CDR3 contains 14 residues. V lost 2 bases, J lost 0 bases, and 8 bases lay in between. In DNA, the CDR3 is TGTGCCTGGAGTCCAGGGATTAGCAATCAGCCCCAGCATTTT. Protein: CAWSPGISNQPQHF. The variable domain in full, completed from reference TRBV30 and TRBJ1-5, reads SQTIHQWPATLVQPVGSPLSLECTVEGTSNPNLYWYRQAAGRGLQLLFYSVGIGQISSEVPQNLSASRPQDRQFILSSKKLLLSDSGFYLCAWSPGISNQPQHFGDGTRLSIL.

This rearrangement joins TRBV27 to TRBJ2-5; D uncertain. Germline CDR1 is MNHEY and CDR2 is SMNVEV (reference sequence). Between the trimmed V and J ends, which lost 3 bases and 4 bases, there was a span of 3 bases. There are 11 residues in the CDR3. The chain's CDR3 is CASSFLETQYF. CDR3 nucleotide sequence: TGTGCCAGCAGTTTTTTAGAGACCCAGTACTTC.

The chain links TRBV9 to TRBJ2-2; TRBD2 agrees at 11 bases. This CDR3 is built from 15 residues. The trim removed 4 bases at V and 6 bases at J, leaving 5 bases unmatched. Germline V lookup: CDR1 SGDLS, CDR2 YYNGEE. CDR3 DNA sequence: TGTGCCAGCAGCCTTAGCGGGAGGGCCCCCGGGGAGCTGTTTTTT. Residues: CASSLSGRAPGELFF.

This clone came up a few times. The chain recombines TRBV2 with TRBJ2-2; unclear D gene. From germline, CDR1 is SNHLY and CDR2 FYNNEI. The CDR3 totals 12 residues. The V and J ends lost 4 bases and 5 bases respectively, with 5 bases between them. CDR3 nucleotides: TGTGCCAGCAGTGTGGCGACCGGGGAGCTGTTTTTT. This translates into CASSVATGELFF.

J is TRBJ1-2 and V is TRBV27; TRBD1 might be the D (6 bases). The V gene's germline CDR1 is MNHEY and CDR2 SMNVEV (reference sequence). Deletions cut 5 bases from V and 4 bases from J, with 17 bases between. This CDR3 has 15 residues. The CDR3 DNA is TGTGCCAGCAGTCCCACGGCAGGGGCCTCCTATGGCTACACCTTC. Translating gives CASSPTAGASYGYTF.

CDR3 region: CASILKWGTDTQYF. The CDR3 region has the DNA TGTGCCAGCATTCTCAAGTGGGGGACTGATACGCAGTATTTT. This chain uses TRBV27 with TRBJ2-3, with D perhaps matching TRBD2 (6 bases). Germline CDR1 reads MNHEY; CDR2 reads SMNVEV (reference sequence). V was shortened by 7 bases and J by 6 bases, with 17 bases between the two germline ends. The CDR3 loop spans 14 amino acids.

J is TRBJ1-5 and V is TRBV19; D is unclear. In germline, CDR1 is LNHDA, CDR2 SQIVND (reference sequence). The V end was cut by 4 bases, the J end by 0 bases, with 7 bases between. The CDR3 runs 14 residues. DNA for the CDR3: TGTGCCAGTAGTACGGACGGTAGCAATCAGCCCCAGCATTTT. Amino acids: CASSTDGSNQPQHF. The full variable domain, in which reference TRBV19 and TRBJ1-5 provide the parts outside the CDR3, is DGGITQSPKYLFRKEGQNVTLSCEQNLNHDAMYWYRQDPGQGLRLIYYSQIVNDFQKGDIAEGYSVSREKKESFPLTVTSAQKNPTAFYLCASSTDGSNQPQHFGDGTRLSIL.